The rows below give T cell receptor beta chains drawn from one sample of a study of T cell responses to AZD1222 COVID-19 vaccine. The protocol was immunoSEQ multiplex PCR, while the TCRdb copy is restricted to in-frame clones and leaves out a portion. The sample has 150,000 to 200,000 clones, 90% to 95% seen once; the top ten hold about 9.2%. The source was peripheral blood, collected on day 0 of AZD1222 vaccination. The receptors here all came from an adult in good health. CDR3s include the opening cysteine and the closing phenylalanine or tryptophan. Each record gives: clone size, J gene, D gene, V gene, CDR3 DNA, CDR3 protein. A D gene is named only where the DNA matches it firmly. Clone size, where shown, is once, few, many, or a class for clones that have expanded.

clone size: few; J gene: TRBJ1-1; D gene: -; V gene: TRBV10-2; CDR3 DNA: TGCGCCAGCAAGCTAGGACAGACCGCTTTCTTT; CDR3 protein: CASKLGQTAFF
clone size: -; J gene: TRBJ1-5; D gene: TRBD1; V gene: TRBV11-3; CDR3 DNA: TGTGCCAGCAGCTTAAAGGGACAGGGGGATGATCAGCCCCAGCATTTT; CDR3 protein: CASSLKGQGDDQPQHF
clone size: -; J gene: TRBJ2-3; D gene: -; V gene: TRBV20-1; CDR3 DNA: TGCAGTGCTAGTCTCATTGATACGCAGTATTTT; CDR3 protein: CSASLIDTQYF
clone size: once; J gene: TRBJ2-7; D gene: TRBD2; V gene: TRBV6-5; CDR3 DNA: TGTGCCAGCATGGGACTAGCGGTAAGCTCCTACGAGCAGTACTTC; CDR3 protein: CASMGLAVSSYEQYF
clone size: -; J gene: TRBJ2-1; D gene: -; V gene: TRBV3-1/TRBV3-2; CDR3 DNA: TGTGCCAGCAGCCAAGTGACTAGTTCCTACAATGAGCAGTTCTTC; CDR3 protein: CASSQVTSSYNEQFF
clone size: -; J gene: TRBJ1-5; D gene: -; V gene: TRBV28; CDR3 DNA: TGTGCCAGCAGTTTTCCCGGGGGTAGCAATCAGCCCCAGCATTTT; CDR3 protein: CASSFPGGSNQPQHF
clone size: -; J gene: TRBJ2-3; D gene: -; V gene: TRBV5-1; CDR3 DNA: TGCGCCAGCGCCAGATCTAGCGGCACAGATACGCAGTATTTT; CDR3 protein: CASARSSGTDTQYF
clone size: -; J gene: TRBJ1-1; D gene: TRBD1; V gene: TRBV7-8; CDR3 DNA: TGTGCCAGCAGCTTCAAGGGGGCGAGGTCGAACACTGAAGCTTTCTTT; CDR3 protein: CASSFKGARSNTEAFF
clone size: -; J gene: TRBJ2-7; D gene: -; V gene: TRBV6-5; CDR3 DNA: TGTGCCAGCAGTTCTTGGGCGGAGAGCTCCTACGAGCAGTACTTC; CDR3 protein: CASSSWAESSYEQYF
clone size: -; J gene: TRBJ2-7; D gene: -; V gene: TRBV21-1; CDR3 DNA: TGTGCCAGCAGCAAAGGCCCCCTACCGACCTACGAGCAGTACTTC; CDR3 protein: CASSKGPLPTYEQYF
clone size: -; J gene: TRBJ2-1; D gene: -; V gene: TRBV15; CDR3 DNA: TGTGCCACCAGCAGATTCCGGGACGCACTTAATGAGCAGTTCTTC; CDR3 protein: CATSRFRDALNEQFF
clone size: -; J gene: TRBJ2-6; D gene: TRBD1; V gene: TRBV5-1; CDR3 DNA: TGCGCCAGCAGCTACGGGGACAGGGTAGACGCTTACGGGGCCAACGTCCTGACTTTC; CDR3 protein: CASSYGDRVDAYGANVLTF
clone size: few; J gene: TRBJ2-1; D gene: TRBD1; V gene: TRBV6-5; CDR3 DNA: TGTGCCAGCAGTTACGAGACAGGGGGCTACAATGAGCAGTTCTTC; CDR3 protein: CASSYETGGYNEQFF
clone size: -; J gene: TRBJ1-1; D gene: -; V gene: TRBV6-5; CDR3 DNA: TGTGCCAGTTCCCTCGCTTCGCAGAACACTGAAGCTTTCTTT; CDR3 protein: CASSLASQNTEAFF
clone size: -; J gene: TRBJ2-7; D gene: -; V gene: TRBV10-1; CDR3 DNA: TGCGCCAGCAGTCCTCGGTCGACGGTCTACGAGCAGTACTTC; CDR3 protein: CASSPRSTVYEQYF
clone size: once; J gene: TRBJ2-7; D gene: -; V gene: TRBV6-6; CDR3 DNA: TGTGCCAGCTGGGGGGGTGGGAGACAGGGACCGGTCGAGCAGTACTTC; CDR3 protein: CASWGGGRQGPVEQYF
clone size: -; J gene: TRBJ2-3; D gene: TRBD2; V gene: TRBV29-1; CDR3 DNA: TGCAGCGTTGTAGGACTAGCGGGAGGGCCTTCCCACCAACAAGATACGCAGTATTTT; CDR3 protein: CSVVGLAGGPSHQQDTQYF
clone size: -; J gene: TRBJ1-5; D gene: TRBD1; V gene: TRBV28; CDR3 DNA: TGTGCCAGCAGTTTTCGGGACAGGGGATTAGCGTGGAATCAGCCCCAGCATTTT; CDR3 protein: CASSFRDRGLAWNQPQHF
clone size: -; J gene: TRBJ2-7; D gene: TRBD2; V gene: TRBV2; CDR3 DNA: TGTGCCAGCAGTGAGGGGGGGTCGGCCTACGAGCAGTACTTC; CDR3 protein: CASSEGGSAYEQYF
clone size: -; J gene: TRBJ1-3; D gene: -; V gene: TRBV27; CDR3 DNA: TGTGCCAGCAGCCCCTCCCCTGGACAGCGGAACACCATATATTTT; CDR3 protein: CASSPSPGQRNTIYF
clone size: -; J gene: TRBJ2-1; D gene: TRBD2; V gene: TRBV6-2/TRBV6-3; CDR3 DNA: TGTGCCAGCAGTTCCTGGACTAGCGGGAGGAGTTATGAGCAGTTCTTC; CDR3 protein: CASSSWTSGRSYEQFF
clone size: -; J gene: TRBJ2-7; D gene: -; V gene: TRBV25-1; CDR3 DNA: TGTGCCAGCAGTGGACAGCCCATGTCTTGGTTC; CDR3 protein: CASSGQPMSWF
clone size: once; J gene: TRBJ1-1; D gene: -; V gene: TRBV6-4; CDR3 DNA: TGTGCCAGCAGCGCCGCCGGGCGCCCTGAAGCTTTCTTT; CDR3 protein: CASSAAGRPEAFF
clone size: -; J gene: TRBJ2-1; D gene: TRBD2; V gene: TRBV10-1; CDR3 DNA: TGCGCCAGATGGGGATTAGCGGGGATCTACAATGAGCAGTTCTTC; CDR3 protein: CARWGLAGIYNEQFF
clone size: -; J gene: TRBJ1-4; D gene: TRBD1; V gene: TRBV3-1/TRBV3-2; CDR3 DNA: TGTGCCAGCAGCCCACGCAGGACAGGGACCCTAAATGAAAAACTGTTTTTT; CDR3 protein: CASSPRRTGTLNEKLFF
clone size: -; J gene: TRBJ2-1; D gene: -; V gene: TRBV12-3/TRBV12-4; CDR3 DNA: TGTGCCAGCAGTTCACTTAGAGGCGATGAGCAGTTCTTC; CDR3 protein: CASSSLRGDEQFF
clone size: -; J gene: TRBJ2-7; D gene: TRBD2; V gene: TRBV19; CDR3 DNA: TGTGCCAGTAGCACCGGACTAGCGGGAGTCTACGAGCAGTACTTC; CDR3 protein: CASSTGLAGVYEQYF
clone size: -; J gene: TRBJ1-5; D gene: -; V gene: TRBV5-1; CDR3 DNA: TGCGCCAGCAGTCCGGGAGGGGGACTCAATCAGCCCCAGCATTTT; CDR3 protein: CASSPGGGLNQPQHF
clone size: -; J gene: TRBJ1-6; D gene: -; V gene: TRBV20-1; CDR3 DNA: TGCAGTGCTAGAGCTCTCCAACCCCTCCACTTT; CDR3 protein: CSARALQPLHF
clone size: -; J gene: TRBJ2-5; D gene: -; V gene: TRBV3-1/TRBV3-2; CDR3 DNA: TGTGCCAGCAGCCAAGGCAGGGGTGAGACCCAGTACTTC; CDR3 protein: CASSQGRGETQYF
clone size: -; J gene: TRBJ2-5; D gene: TRBD2; V gene: TRBV5-4; CDR3 DNA: TGTGCCAGCACCCGAGGACTAGCGGCGAAACAAGAGACCCAGTACTTC; CDR3 protein: CASTRGLAAKQETQYF
clone size: -; J gene: TRBJ2-1; D gene: -; V gene: TRBV7-5; CDR3 DNA: TGTGCCAGAAGTGCGGGAGGGATCTTCAATGAGCAGTTCTTC; CDR3 protein: CARSAGGIFNEQFF
clone size: -; J gene: TRBJ1-5; D gene: TRBD1; V gene: TRBV11-2; CDR3 DNA: TGTGCCAGCAGCTTCGGGACAGTTACCAATCAGCCCCAGCATTTT; CDR3 protein: CASSFGTVTNQPQHF
clone size: -; J gene: TRBJ2-7; D gene: -; V gene: TRBV29-1; CDR3 DNA: TGCAGCGTTGAAGATCACGGGAAGCAGTACTTC; CDR3 protein: CSVEDHGKQYF
clone size: -; J gene: TRBJ2-2; D gene: -; V gene: TRBV7-2; CDR3 DNA: TGTGCCAGCAGTTTTAACACCGGGGAGCTGTTTTTT; CDR3 protein: CASSFNTGELFF
clone size: -; J gene: TRBJ2-2; D gene: -; V gene: TRBV6-5; CDR3 DNA: TGTGCCAGCATAGCCCACCGGACCGGGGAGCTGTTTTTT; CDR3 protein: CASIAHRTGELFF
clone size: -; J gene: TRBJ2-7; D gene: -; V gene: TRBV7-8; CDR3 DNA: TGTGCCAGCGCCACACGCCAAACACGGCTCGAGCAGTACTTC; CDR3 protein: CASATRQTRLEQYF
clone size: -; J gene: TRBJ2-7; D gene: TRBD1; V gene: TRBV27; CDR3 DNA: TGTGCCAGCAGTTCCACCGGGACAGGGTCGTACGAGCAGTACTTC; CDR3 protein: CASSSTGTGSYEQYF
clone size: -; J gene: TRBJ2-3; D gene: -; V gene: TRBV27; CDR3 DNA: TGTGCCAGCAGTATTCGACAGGAGACGAGGTTCACAGATACGCAGTATTTT; CDR3 protein: CASSIRQETRFTDTQYF
clone size: -; J gene: TRBJ1-5; D gene: TRBD1; V gene: TRBV6-6; CDR3 DNA: TGTGCCAGCAGTTACCCTACAGGGGATAGCAATCAGCCCCAGCATTTT; CDR3 protein: CASSYPTGDSNQPQHF
clone size: -; J gene: TRBJ1-3; D gene: -; V gene: TRBV9; CDR3 DNA: TGTGCCAGCAGCCAAACCCCAGGGGTCTCTGGAAACACCATATATTTT; CDR3 protein: CASSQTPGVSGNTIYF